This T cell receptor beta chain is drawn from a study of response to subunit inactivated influenza vaccine (dated by TCRdb to 2016 to 2018). With regard to the full study: To follow how T cells responded to a trivalent subunit inactivated influenza vaccine, the researchers relied on deep quantitative profiling of the T cell receptor repertoire.

Libraries were built with RT-PCR. The reads were generated on an Illumina HiSeq 2500. Using fastp trimming at Q25 and MiXCR clonotype assembly, TCRdb reanalyzed the public sequencing data and kept in-frame beta chains. A single entry per CDR3 protein holds the most common genes and DNA from its merged rows. This sample has 160,000 or so distinct CDR3 sequences in its table, and roughly a tenth of those were observed once. 9.5% to 15% of the sample is in the top ten clones. This clonotype was seen a few times. Its target antigen remains unknown. Base quality data are lacking; no much larger clone is found one base away. Points the paper makes about the study in general: It was suggested by the authors that each seasonal influenza vaccination may recruit only a limited number of new T cells.

The time point label of this sample denotes: 45 days after influenza vaccine administration. The CDR3 contains 14 residues, cysteine and phenylalanine counted. This entry keeps only the CDR3 DNA: 42 bases, framed from base 1. Trimming removed 6 bases from V and 4 bases from J; the gene matches leave 12 bases unexplained. Via the germline V gene (reference sequence), CDR1 is DFQATT and CDR2 SNEGSKA. This specimen was non-naive T cells sorted from PBMCs, taken around seven weeks after vaccination. What the cell subset or site label conveys for this sample: memory T cell fraction. The chain uses TRBV20-1 and TRBJ2-7, with 7 central nucleotides matching TRBD1. This receptor was obtained from a man aged 50-59 years who received an inactivated influenza vaccine. Donor details come from another sample of the same person, matched by shared clones. The bases are TGCAGTGCCGCAGGGGGACAAGTAGGATACGAGCAGTACTTC. Translated, this gives CSAAGGQVGYEQYF.